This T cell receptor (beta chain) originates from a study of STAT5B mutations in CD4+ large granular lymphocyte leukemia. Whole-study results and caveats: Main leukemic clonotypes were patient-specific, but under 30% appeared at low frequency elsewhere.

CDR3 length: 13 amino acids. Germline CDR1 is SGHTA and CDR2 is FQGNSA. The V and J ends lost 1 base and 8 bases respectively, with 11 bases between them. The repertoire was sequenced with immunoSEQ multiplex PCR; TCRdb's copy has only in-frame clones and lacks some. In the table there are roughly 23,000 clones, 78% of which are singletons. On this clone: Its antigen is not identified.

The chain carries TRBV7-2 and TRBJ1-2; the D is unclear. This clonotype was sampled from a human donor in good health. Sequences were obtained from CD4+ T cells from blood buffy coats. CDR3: CASSLEKTIGYTF. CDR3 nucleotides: TGTGCCAGCAGCTTAGAGAAAACTATCGGCTACACCTTC.